These 29 T cell receptor beta chains originate from one sample sequenced in a study of blood T cells in healthy people across ages. The second PCR ran roughly 7 to 11 cycles with a sample-barcoded 5' primer and J-beta primers. From the 5' RACE reads, TCRdb called clonotypes with MiXCR, one entry per CDR3 protein. The repertoire holds approximately 790,000 distinct CDR3 sequences, 60% to 80% seen once, with about 27% in the top ten. Sample: blood. The receptor set was obtained from a man aged 25 to 40 in good health.

The chain links TRBV27 to TRBJ2-1; no reliable D call. Trimming took off 3 bases at V and 1 base at J, with 16 bases between the two ends. The CDR3 totals 17 residues. Germline values: CDR1 MNHEY, CDR2 SMNVEV (reference sequence). The CDR3: CASSLAPSARSYNEQFF. CDR3 in DNA: TGTGCCAGCAGTTTGGCCCCCTCTGCGAGATCCTACAATGAGCAGTTCTTC.

In its sample, this clonotype was seen once. The CDR3 sequence is CASSQTIPGLISNEQFF. The DNA of the CDR3 is TGCGCCAGCAGCCAGACAATCCCGGGCCTTATTTCGAATGAGCAGTTCTTC. The V call is TRBV4-1, the J call TRBJ2-1; no clear D. The CDR3 has 17 amino acids. The V end lost 3 bases, the J end lost 7 bases, and 22 bases lay between the germline ends. The germline gives CDR1 MGHRA, CDR2 YSYEKL.

The V call is TRBV5-1, the J call TRBJ1-1; D remains ambiguous. The CDR3 spans 15 residues. The V gene lost 0 bases and the J gene lost 1 base, with 10 bases spanning the gap. Germline CDR1 is SGHRS and CDR2 is YFSETQ. The CDR3 DNA follows: TGCGCCAGCAGCTTGGCAGGAACAACGAACACTGAAGCTTTCTTT. The encoded protein is CASSLAGTTNTEAFF.

Only one count was recorded for this clonotype. The chain couples TRBV20-1 to TRBJ2-7, with D unresolved. Germline-derived CDR1 and CDR2 are DFQATT and SNEGSKA (reference sequence). The CDR3 consists of 15 residues. V was clipped by 0 bases and J by 7 bases, with 19 bases between them. The CDR3 nucleotides read TGCAGTGCTAGAGATAAAGCTATCCCCTACAATGAGCAGTACTTC. Translation: CSARDKAIPYNEQYF.

DNA for the CDR3: TGTGCCAGCAGCTTAGGTTGGGGGCGCGGTCAGCCCCAGCATTTT. It is translated as CASSLGWGRGQPQHF. The rearrangement joins TRBV7-2 to TRBJ1-5; a weak D match, TRBD1 (6 bases). Deletions cut 1 base from V and 6 bases from J, with 13 bases between. The germline V gene encodes CDR1 SGHTA and CDR2 FQGNSA. CDR3 length: 15 amino acids.

In its sample, this clonotype was seen many times. The chain combines TRBV28 with TRBJ2-4, with D perhaps being TRBD1 or TRBD2 (5 bases each). V was cut by 6 bases and J by 0 bases, with 15 bases left in between. This CDR3 contains 16 residues. Per germline, CDR1 MDHEN and CDR2 SYDVKM. The CDR3 nucleotides read TGTGCCAGCAGCCTTTCAGGGACCCTAGCCAAAAACATTCAGTACTTC. It codes for CASSLSGTLAKNIQYF.

This clonotype was counted at least ten times. The chain is built from TRBV14 and TRBJ2-1; the match to TRBD1 covers 7 bases. There are 14 residues in the CDR3. V shed 4 bases and J 4 bases; nucleotides not matched to a gene: 4. CDR1 is SGHDN, CDR2 FVKESK, per germline. The CDR3 is CASSPRDRYNEQFF. The CDR3 DNA reads TGTGCCAGCAGCCCCCGGGACAGATACAATGAGCAGTTCTTC.

The chain recombines TRBV12-3 or TRBV12-4 with TRBJ2-5, with D tentatively TRBD1 (6 bases). The CDR3 is made up of 14 amino acids. V gave up 5 bases and J gave up 5 bases, with 15 bases separating them. The CDR3 reads CASSPTAGEETQYF. DNA for the CDR3: TGTGCCAGCAGTCCCACGGCAGGGGAGGAGACCCAGTACTTC.

The genes are TRBV6-6 and TRBJ2-1; 11 bases align to TRBD2. The germline CDR1 and CDR2 sequences are MNHNY and SVGAGI (reference sequence). The CDR3 has 17 amino acids. V shed 0 bases and J 3 bases; nucleotides not matched to a gene: 4. The CDR3 here is CASSYSTSGGGYNEQFF. Written as DNA, the CDR3 is TGTGCCAGCAGTTACTCAACTAGCGGGGGAGGCTACAATGAGCAGTTCTTC.

A remark on this clonotype: Relative to the germline gene, one junction end is altered; a read error may explain this. This chain links TRBV27 with TRBJ1-6, with a tentative D call TRBD1 (5 bases). The CDR3 contains 15 residues. CDR1 MNHEY and CDR2 SMNVEV come from the germline V gene (reference sequence). The CDR3 here is CAGSPRDGYNSPLHF. In DNA form, the CDR3 reads TGTGCCGGCAGCCCTCGGGACGGCTATAATTCACCCCTCCACTTT.

This chain joins TRBV6-2 or TRBV6-3 and TRBJ2-1; D ambiguous. Germline V lookup: CDR1 MNHEY, CDR2 SVGEGT. This CDR3 comprises 11 residues. The V and J ends lost 4 bases and 10 bases respectively, with 8 bases between them. CDR3 nucleotides: TGTGCCAGCAGTTTCCCGCAGGAGCAGTTCTTC. This sequence encodes CASSFPQEQFF.

J is TRBJ1-6 and V is TRBV5-5, with 7 bases that match TRBD1. V trimming: 4 bases; J trimming: 6 bases; junction bases outside the gene matches: 13. The CDR3 spans 17 residues. Germline V gene data show CDR1 as SGHKS and CDR2 as YYEKEE (reference sequence). The CDR3 coding sequence is TGTGCCAGCAGCCCGAGGGGTCCCGGGACAGCTAATTCACCCCTCCACTTT. Translated: CASSPRGPGTANSPLHF.

The CDR3: CASSAGQLEAQHF. The CDR3, as DNA: TGTGCCAGCAGTGCCGGACAGCTTGAGGCCCAGCATTTT. The V and J genes are TRBV12-3 or TRBV12-4 and TRBJ1-5; possible D gene TRBD1, 6 bases. CDR3 length: 13 residues. The V end lost 5 bases, the J end lost 11 bases, and 16 bases lay between the germline ends.

Written as DNA, the CDR3 is TGCAGTACCGATACGGGGGCGAATTCACCCCTCCACTTT. Translated, it gives CSTDTGANSPLHF. This sequence joins TRBV20-1 and TRBJ1-6; D might be TRBD1 (6 bases). The CDR3 is 13 residues long. V lost 8 bases and J lost 7, with 15 bases in between. Germline CDR1 reads DFQATT; CDR2 reads SNEGSKA (reference sequence).

This CDR3 is CASSSTEDSYGYTF. Written as DNA, the CDR3 is TGTGCCAGCAGTTCCACAGAAGATAGCTATGGCTACACCTTC. The chain is built from TRBV6-6 and TRBJ1-2, with D unresolved. Germline V gene data show CDR1 as MNHNY and CDR2 as SVGAGI (reference sequence). The CDR3 is 14 amino acids. The germline V and J ends were trimmed by 4 bases and 4 bases, with 13 bases remaining between them.

Points on this clonotype: The junction does not match germline at one end; this may be a read error. This chain uses TRBV4-3 with TRBJ2-1; tentatively, D is TRBD1 or TRBD2 (5 bases each). CDR3 length: 18 residues. Germline loops: CDR1 LGHNA, CDR2 YSLEER. The CDR3, as DNA: TGCGCCAACAGCCAAGATTTTGGGGGAATCAGCTCCTACAATGAGCAGTTCTTC. Translation: CANSQDFGGISSYNEQFF.

V and J are TRBV15 and TRBJ1-2, with D maybe TRBD1 (6 bases). Germline V gene lookup returns CDR1 LNHNV and CDR2 YYDKDF (reference sequence). V was pared by 2 bases and J by 2 bases, with 15 bases between. The CDR3 has 16 residues. The CDR3 DNA reads TGTGCCACCAGCAGAAACCCCGGGACACCGAACTATGGCTACACCTTC. The encoded protein is CATSRNPGTPNYGYTF.

The chain has TRBV28 and TRBJ1-1; the match to TRBD1 covers 9 bases. The ends lost 5 bases at V and 5 bases at J; junction bases unmatched: 15. The CDR3 consists of 17 residues. CDR1 and CDR2 from the germline V gene are MDHEN and SYDVKM. Here the CDR3 DNA reads TGTGCCAGCAGTCAACTCACAGGGGGCGTGGGGAAGACTGAAGCTTTCTTT. Translating it yields CASSQLTGGVGKTEAFF. The full variable domain, its missing parts supplied by reference TRBV28 and TRBJ1-1, is DVKVTQSSRYLVKRTGEKVFLECVQDMDHENMFWYRQDPGLGLRLIYFSYDVKMKEKGDIPEGYSVSREKKERFSLILESASTNQTSMYLCASSQLTGGVGKTEAFFGQGTRLTVV.

This clonotype was seen a few times. The chain links TRBV20-1 to TRBJ2-4, with D perhaps matching TRBD1 (6 bases). The last part of the DNA fits TRBJ2-7 better; the J call may be wrong. Germline V lookup: CDR1 DFQATT, CDR2 SNEGSKA (reference sequence). This CDR3 is 13 amino acids long. The CDR3 loop is CSATGDTVHEQYF. As DNA, the CDR3 is TGCAGTGCTACCGGGGACACCGTCCACGAGCAGTACTTC.

The genes are TRBV20-1 and TRBJ2-1; 10 bases fit TRBD2. Per germline, CDR1 DFQATT and CDR2 SNEGSKA (reference sequence). The V gene end was trimmed by 0 bases and the J gene end by 8 bases; junction bases not matched to a gene: 7. The CDR3 is 15 amino acids. As DNA, the CDR3 is TGCAGTGCTAGAGATGCTAGCGGGAGAGGTGATGAGCAGTTCTTC. Translating it yields CSARDASGRGDEQFF.

This chain joins TRBV20-1 and TRBJ1-5, with D unclear. Germline V lookup: CDR1 DFQATT, CDR2 SNEGSKA (reference sequence). V dropped 0 bases and J dropped 1 base, with 13 bases sitting between them. The CDR3 length is 16 residues. In DNA form, the CDR3 reads TGCAGTGCTAGAGATCTCCACAGCGGAAGCAATCAGCCCCAGCATTTT. This sequence encodes CSARDLHSGSNQPQHF.

The chain combines TRBV4-3 with TRBJ2-1, with TRBD1 matching 8 bases. The CDR3 has 17 amino acids. V lost 1 base, J lost 6 bases, and 11 bases stayed unmatched. The germline gives CDR1 LGHNA, CDR2 YSLEER. The CDR3: CASSQGATGGDFNEQFF. The CDR3 DNA follows: TGCGCCAGCAGCCAAGGCGCAACAGGGGGAGATTTCAATGAGCAGTTCTTC.

In its sample, this clonotype was seen a few times. This chain connects TRBV7-2 to TRBJ2-5; possible D gene TRBD1, 5 bases. Germline CDR1 and CDR2: SGHTA and FQGNSA. The V gene lost 0 bases and the J gene lost 1 base, with 12 bases spanning the gap. This CDR3 is 16 amino acids long. Written as DNA, the CDR3 is TGTGCCAGCAGCTTAGCGGGTGGGCAGGGCCAAGAGACCCAGTACTTC. It specifies CASSLAGGQGQETQYF.

The gene calls are TRBV18 and TRBJ2-1; D might be TRBD1 (6 bases). CDR1 and CDR2 (germline): KGHSH, LQKENI. The CDR3 runs 14 residues. Trimming stripped 6 bases from V and 10 bases from J, with 19 bases between. DNA of the CDR3: TGTGCCAGCTCCCCGCAGCAGGGGTCAGACGAGCAGTTCTTC. Translation gives CASSPQQGSDEQFF.

The chain joins TRBV29-1 to TRBJ2-5; D is undetermined. The J call is uncertain, as TRBJ2-7 better fits the DNA end. Germline-derived CDR1 and CDR2 are SQVTM and ANQGSEA. This CDR3 is 12 amino acids long. Here the CDR3 DNA reads TGCAGCGTTGTGGGCCCCTCCTACGAGCAGTACTTC. Amino acids: CSVVGPSYEQYF.

V and J are TRBV6-5 and TRBJ1-4; 11 bases line up with TRBD1. CDR1 MNHEY and CDR2 SVGAGI come from the germline V gene. With V trimmed by 6 bases and J by 5 bases, 2 bases remained unmatched. The CDR3 consists of 14 residues. The CDR3 loop reads CASSWTGGNEKLFF. CDR3 sequence (DNA): TGTGCCAGCAGCTGGACAGGGGGCAATGAAAAACTGTTTTTT.

V gene TRBV20-1 combines with J gene TRBJ2-5, with 10 nucleotides matching TRBD2. Per germline, CDR1 DFQATT and CDR2 SNEGSKA (reference sequence). This CDR3 has 15 residues. Unmatched junction bases numbered 11, after V lost 5 bases and J lost 5 bases. The chain's CDR3 is CSAPSGSGGYETQYF. For the CDR3, the DNA is TGCAGTGCTCCCTCAGGTAGCGGGGGGTATGAGACCCAGTACTTC.

The CDR3 DNA follows: TGTGCCAGCAGTGGGTTCTTGACAGGGACGTATGGCTACACCTTC. Protein product: CASSGFLTGTYGYTF. V usage is TRBV2 and J usage is TRBJ1-2, with 7 positions matching TRBD1. The germline V gene has CDR1 SNHLY and CDR2 FYNNEI. Germline trimming cut 4 bases from V and 5 bases from J; bases unmatched to any gene: 10. This CDR3 is 15 amino acids long.

The V and J genes are TRBV19 and TRBJ2-5; 13 nucleotides agree with TRBD2. Germline V lookup: CDR1 LNHDA, CDR2 SQIVND (reference sequence). CDR3 length equals 15 residues. V shed 6 bases and J 5 bases; nucleotides not matched to a gene: 6. The CDR3 loop reads CASSPGLAGWETQYF. The CDR3 DNA reads as TGTGCCAGTAGCCCGGGACTAGCGGGGTGGGAGACCCAGTACTTC.